This T cell receptor (beta chain) is drawn from a study of somatic mutations in cytotoxic T cells in rheumatoid arthritis. Study details: No treatment had yet been given when patient blood (around 30 ml EDTA) was drawn, right after diagnosis. Flow sorting of some V beta antibody-stained T cells reached nearly 100% purity, with V beta1+ cells also TCRB-sequenced.

The V end lost 5 bases, the J end lost 4 bases, and 6 bases lay between the germline ends. Germline V CDR1 and CDR2: SGHNT, YYREEE (reference sequence). The CDR3 has 11 amino acids. This clone appeared once. Method: immunoSEQ multiplex PCR; TCRdb's copy keeps in-frame clones and lacks some. The repertoire includes about 4,400 clones, approximately 90% of them detected once, and less than 30% sits in the top ten. This receptor was obtained from a woman in her 70s with rheumatoid arthritis. Sequencing was done on a sample of CD8+ T cells sorted from blood. The chain employs TRBV5-4 and TRBJ2-5; D gene unclear. The CDR3 region has the DNA TGTGCCAGCAGACATACAGAGACCCAGTACTTC. As protein: CASRHTETQYF.